The rows below give T cell receptor beta chains drawn from one sample of a study of regulatory T cells in long-lasting Graves disease. TCRdb used MiXCR to reprocess the multiplex PCR reads, holding one entry per CDR3 protein. The data contain roughly 500,000 distinct CDR3 sequences, roughly 21% of them singletons. The source was peripheral blood mononuclear cells (PBMCs), collected when the disease was refractory, from a patient treated with antithyroid drugs. The receptors derive from a female donor with Graves disease. The CDR3 runs from the conserved cysteine through the conserved F or W. The order of the fields is J gene, D gene, V gene, clone size, CDR3 protein, CDR3 DNA. The D gene is left open where the match is weak. Clone size appears in some rows only: once, few, many, or a class for an expanded clone.

TRBJ2-7,TRBD2,TRBV5-1,.,CASSPGTSGNLRGYEQYF,TGCGCCAGCAGCCCCGGGACTAGCGGGAACCTAAGGGGCTACGAGCAGTACTTC
TRBJ2-2,TRBD2,TRBV12-5,.,CAMGGLASTGELFF,TGTGCCATGGGAGGACTAGCAAGCACCGGGGAGCTGTTTTTT
TRBJ1-2,TRBD1,TRBV13,few,CASSLGVRGRERGYTF,TGTGCCAGCAGCTTAGGCGTGAGGGGGCGAGAGCGTGGCTACACCTTC
TRBJ2-6,.,TRBV6-1,.,CASSPLPGPSLSGANVLTF,TGTGCCAGCAGTCCTCTACCCGGGCCAAGCTTATCCGGGGCCAACGTCCTGACTTTC
TRBJ2-1,.,TRBV7-9,many,CASSLVAISYNEQFF,TGTGCCAGCAGCTTAGTGGCCATATCCTACAATGAGCAGTTCTTC
TRBJ2-3,TRBD2,TRBV12-3/TRBV12-4,.,CASSFQGTSSSTDTQYF,TGTGCCAGCAGTTTTCAGGGGACTAGCAGCTCCACAGATACGCAGTATTTT
TRBJ2-5,TRBD2,TRBV11-2,.,CASSLARGGLAGTETQYF,TGTGCCAGCAGCTTAGCCAGGGGGGGACTAGCGGGAACAGAGACCCAGTACTTC
TRBJ1-1,.,TRBV2,many,CASSEWARSNTEAFF,TGTGCCAGCAGTGAGTGGGCGAGATCCAACACTGAAGCTTTCTTT
TRBJ2-3,.,TRBV28,.,CASSLLAGTATDTQYF,TGTGCCAGCAGTTTATTGGCGGGAACAGCCACAGATACGCAGTATTTT
TRBJ1-6,.,TRBV30,few,CAWTELNNSPLHF,TGTGCCTGGACAGAGCTAAATAATTCACCCCTCCACTTT
TRBJ2-7,TRBD2,TRBV7-6,.,CASSLEPSGAASEQYF,TGTGCCAGCAGCTTAGAACCTAGCGGGGCGGCCTCCGAGCAGTACTTC
TRBJ2-7,TRBD2,TRBV12-3/TRBV12-4,many,CASSASGRSYEQYF,TGTGCCAGCAGCGCTAGCGGAAGGTCCTACGAGCAGTACTTC
TRBJ1-4,.,TRBV5-6,.,CASSFLATNEKLFF,TGTGCCAGCAGTTTCCTTGCAACTAATGAAAAACTGTTTTTT
TRBJ1-1,TRBD1,TRBV12-3/TRBV12-4,many,CASSPRTGHPEAFF,TGTGCCAGCAGCCCCCGGACAGGTCACCCTGAAGCTTTCTTT
TRBJ2-3,TRBD2,TRBV20-1,.,CSARVGSGSADTQYF,TGCAGTGCTAGAGTTGGTAGCGGGAGCGCAGATACGCAGTATTTT
TRBJ1-5,.,TRBV11-2,many,CASSLWDNNNQPQHF,TGTGCCAGCAGCTTATGGGACAACAACAATCAGCCCCAGCATTTT
TRBJ1-1,.,TRBV27,many,CASSSRQHTEAFF,TGTGCCAGCAGTTCAAGACAGCACACTGAAGCTTTCTTT
TRBJ1-1,.,TRBV3-1,many,CASSATGNTEAFF,TGTGCCAGCAGTGCGACGGGGAACACTGAAGCTTTCTTT
TRBJ1-4,.,TRBV4-1,few,CASSQREFGNEKLFF,TGCGCCAGCAGCCAAAGAGAATTTGGGAATGAAAAACTGTTTTTT
TRBJ2-7,.,TRBV5-6,few,CASSLAYSFDYEQYF,TGTGCCAGCAGCTTGGCTTACAGTTTTGACTACGAGCAGTACTTC
TRBJ1-1,.,TRBV3-1,.,CASSPTGAGSSMNTEAFF,TGTGCCAGCAGCCCCACCGGTGCGGGGTCCTCTATGAACACTGAAGCTTTCTTT
TRBJ1-1,.,TRBV20-1,few,CSARDQRAPTEAFF,TGCAGTGCTAGAGATCAGCGGGCCCCCACTGAAGCTTTCTTT
TRBJ1-1,.,TRBV19,many,CASRDEFGNRDDTEAFF,TGTGCCAGTAGGGATGAGTTCGGGAACAGGGACGACACTGAAGCTTTCTTT
TRBJ1-3,.,TRBV2,.,CASSERGISSGNTIYF,TGTGCCAGCAGTGAGCGGGGGATTAGCTCTGGAAACACCATATATTTT
TRBJ2-7,TRBD1,TRBV20-1,.,CSARGISSGPYEQYF,TGCAGTGCCAGGGGGATTTCAAGCGGCCCCTACGAGCAGTACTTC
TRBJ2-7,.,TRBV7-2,many,CASSDLFWVTAPYEQYF,TGTGCCAGCAGCGACCTCTTTTGGGTCACCGCTCCCTACGAGCAGTACTTC
TRBJ1-6,.,TRBV6-1,.,CASTEGEDSPLHF,TGTGCCAGCACCGAGGGCGAAGATTCACCCCTCCACTTT
TRBJ1-3,.,TRBV6-1,few,CASSQQGNTIYF,TGTGCCAGCAGTCAACAGGGAAACACCATATATTTT
TRBJ2-5,TRBD2,TRBV5-5,.,CASSSIAGGGETQYF,TGTGCCAGCAGCTCTATAGCGGGGGGGGGGGAGACCCAGTACTTC
TRBJ1-2,.,TRBV28,many,CASSLSLYYGYTF,TGTGCCAGCAGTTTATCCCTCTACTATGGCTACACCTTC
TRBJ2-5,TRBD2,TRBV2,.,CASSEGLGEETQYF,TGTGCCAGCAGTGAGGGACTAGGGGAGGAGACCCAGTACTTC
TRBJ2-4,.,TRBV11-1,many,CASSLSATVPWDIQYF,TGTGCCAGCAGCTTATCGGCGACAGTCCCTTGGGACATTCAGTACTTC
TRBJ2-7,.,TRBV5-1,few,CASSLGAATTYEQYF,TGCGCCAGCAGCTTAGGGGCAGCAACAACCTACGAGCAGTACTTC
TRBJ2-2,.,TRBV12-3/TRBV12-4,.,CASSQIGPANTGELFF,TGTGCCAGCAGCCAAATCGGGCCCGCGAACACCGGGGAGCTGTTTTTT
TRBJ2-2,TRBD2,TRBV2,many,CASSLGLAGAGELFF,TGTGCCAGCAGTTTGGGACTAGCGGGAGCCGGGGAGCTGTTTTTT
TRBJ1-5,.,TRBV6-2/TRBV6-3,few,CASSYRQGDIYSNQPQHF,TGTGCCAGCAGTTACAGGCAGGGCGACATATATAGCAATCAGCCCCAGCATTTT
TRBJ2-7,.,TRBV3-1,few,CASSQHSYEQYF,TGTGCCAGCAGCCAACACTCCTACGAGCAGTACTTC
TRBJ2-7,TRBD2,TRBV28,.,CAISGTSGGPYEQYF,TGTGCCATCAGTGGGACTAGCGGGGGACCCTACGAGCAGTACTTC
TRBJ2-7,.,TRBV19,.,CASSIRPSSYEQYF,TGTGCCAGTAGTATTAGGCCGAGCTCCTACGAGCAGTACTTC
TRBJ2-7,.,TRBV6-1,few,CASSPPTGANEQYF,TGTGCCAGCAGTCCCCCTACGGGGGCCAACGAGCAGTACTTC
TRBJ2-5,TRBD2,TRBV24-1,many,CATDHRKTSGGVETQYF,TGTGCCACCGATCACAGAAAGACTAGCGGGGGCGTGGAGACCCAGTACTTC
TRBJ1-2,TRBD1,TRBV7-9,many,CASSQGASNYGYTF,TGTGCCAGCAGCCAGGGGGCTTCAAACTATGGCTACACCTTC
TRBJ1-5,.,TRBV19,.,CASTEGNQPQHF,TGTGCCAGTACCGAGGGAAATCAGCCCCAGCATTTT
TRBJ1-6,.,TRBV12-3/TRBV12-4,many,CASSLRGQQYHF,TGTGCCAGCAGCCTACGTGGACAGCAGTACCACTTT
TRBJ2-7,TRBD1,TRBV2,many,CASKLQTGTGKYF,TGTGCCAGCAAACTCCAAACCGGGACAGGGAAGTACTTC